This T cell receptor beta chain was observed in a study of spatial heterogeneity in lung cancer. In the study overall: In raw reads, more than nine appearances on average were recorded for each unique TCR and UMI combination. Overall study results and limits: Circulating ubiquitous expanded tumor TCRs were observed more frequently at resection than at follow-up.

The length of the CDR3 is 13 residues. V was cut by 5 bases and J by 3 bases, with 10 bases left in between. The V gene's germline CDR1 is SGHAT and CDR2 FQNNGV. Turning to this clonotype: Its antigen remains unidentified. One base away lies a much larger clone, so this may be a sequencing read error. The CDR3 ends on some other residue instead of the conserved phenylalanine or tryptophan, so this is likely a read error.

The time point is: sample taken at primary tumor resection. Donation came from 70 or so patients with untreated early-stage non-small cell lung cancer. Extraction of whole RNA from tumor, nontumor lung or frozen PBMC preceded unsorted sequencing. Via MiXCR, TCRdb re-called the 5' RACE reads, giving one row per CDR3 protein. The sample lists roughly 40,000 distinct CDR3 sequences; nearly 7% were seen once. V and J are TRBV11-2 and TRBJ2-5; perhaps TRBD1 as D (6 bases). This TCR was sampled from a female donor with early-stage non-small cell lung cancer. Sequenced material: PBMCs, taken at surgery. The CDR3 DNA reads TGTGCCAGCAGCCTGGACAGAAAAGAGACCCAGTACTCC. Its translation: CASSLDRKETQYS.